The 5 T cell receptor beta chains listed next were all sequenced from one sample in a study of control samples from healthy donors and cancer patients. Profiling relied on immunoSEQ multiplex PCR, and the TCRdb table lists in-frame clones only, not all of them. In the table there are 150,000 or so clones, just under 95% of which are singletons. Sequenced: blood. The receptors were gathered from a woman aged 55 to 70 in good health.

The CDR3 reads CASSKTTGYAEAFF. The CDR3 DNA reads TGTGCCAGCAGCAAAACGACAGGGTACGCTGAAGCTTTCTTT. The chain recombines TRBV5-4 with TRBJ1-1; 7 positions agree with TRBD1. The germline V gene has CDR1 SGHNT and CDR2 YYREEE (reference sequence). Unmatched junction bases numbered 9, after V lost 4 bases and J lost 6 bases. CDR3 length equals 14 residues.

V is TRBV27 and J is TRBJ1-2, with a possible D match to TRBD1 (6 bases). Trimming cost V 6 bases and J 4 bases, with 21 bases left between them. This CDR3 is 16 amino acids long. CDR1 MNHEY and CDR2 SMNVEV come from the germline V gene (reference sequence). CDR3 in DNA: TGTGCCAGCAGCCTTTTCGGGGGGGCGCCCGGCTATGGCTACACCTTC. Protein sequence: CASSLFGGAPGYGYTF.

The rearrangement joins TRBV7-3 to TRBJ2-3; D is unclear. Trimming pared 4 bases from V and 8 bases from J, leaving 13 bases between. This CDR3 contains 13 residues. Germline CDR1 SGHTA, CDR2 FQGTGA. CDR3 sequence (DNA): TGTGCCAGCAGCTCCCGCCCGGAGAGTACGCAGTATTTT. Its translation: CASSSRPESTQYF.

The V call is TRBV19, the J call TRBJ2-1; no clear D gene. CDR3 length: 12 amino acids. Per germline, CDR1 LNHDA and CDR2 SQIVND (reference sequence). The V end lost 7 bases, the J end lost 2 bases, and 6 bases lay between the germline ends. CDR3 in amino acids: CASISPYNEQFF. Here the CDR3 DNA reads TGTGCCAGTATATCCCCCTACAATGAGCAGTTCTTC.

J is TRBJ1-1 and V is TRBV2; 9 nucleotides agree with TRBD1. With 3 bases clipped from V and 6 bases from J, the junction kept 5 bases outside the gene matches. The CDR3 is made up of 14 amino acids. The V gene's germline CDR1 is SNHLY and CDR2 FYNNEI. The CDR3 DNA follows: TGTGCCAGCAGTGAGAGGGGGACAGGGCCTGAAGCTTTCTTT. Its translation: CASSERGTGPEAFF.